The next 17 T cell receptor beta chains were all read from a single sample in a study of OX40 agonist ivuxolimab in advanced cancers. Produced via immunoSEQ multiplex PCR; TCRdb's table is partial and in-frame only. Of tens of thousands of clones in the sample, approximately 91% were seen once. Here the sequenced sample was CD4+ or CD8+ T cells sorted from blood, taken in a trial of the OX40 agonist ivuxolimab. The receptors were gathered from an adult with an advanced solid tumor such as melanoma, head and neck, liver or kidney cancer.

This chain joins TRBV11-2 and TRBJ2-7; unclear D gene. Trimming removed 3 bases at V and 3 bases at J, with 9 bases between. Looked up from germline, CDR1 is SGHAT and CDR2 is FQNNGV. The CDR3 extends over 13 amino acids. Here the CDR3 reads CASSFDELYEQYF. The CDR3, as DNA: TGTGCCAGCAGCTTTGATGAACTCTACGAGCAGTACTTC.

V usage is TRBV7-9 and J usage is TRBJ2-6; D tentatively reads TRBD1 or TRBD2 (5 bases each). CDR1 SEHNR and CDR2 FQNEAQ come from the germline V gene (reference sequence). V was pared by 1 base and J by 4 bases, with 11 bases between. The CDR3 is 16 residues long. DNA for the CDR3: TGTGCCAGCAGCTTAGGTGGGGACCCCGGGGCCAACGTCCTGACTTTC. Encoded protein: CASSLGGDPGANVLTF.

The V gene is TRBV10-3, the J gene TRBJ2-1, with D tentatively TRBD1 or TRBD2 (7 bases each). Germline V gives CDR1 ENHRY, CDR2 SYGVKD. CDR3 size: 14 residues. Written as DNA, the CDR3 is TGTGCGGGAGGGGGCGGGAGCTCCTACAATGAGCAGTTCTTC. It yields the protein CAGGGGSSYNEQFF.

This chain uses TRBV18 with TRBJ1-3; D ambiguous. This CDR3 is 14 amino acids long. Trimming cost V 1 base and J 4 bases, with 8 bases left between them. The germline V gene has CDR1 KGHSH and CDR2 LQKENI. The CDR3 bases are TGTGCCAGCTCACCACAGGGTAGCGGAAACACCATATATTTT. As protein: CASSPQGSGNTIYF.

The V gene is TRBV11-2, the J gene TRBJ2-7, with TRBD2 matching 12 bases. This CDR3 contains 16 residues. CDR1 and CDR2 from the germline V gene are SGHAT and FQNNGV. With V trimmed by 5 bases and J by 0 bases, 5 bases remained unmatched. CDR3 nucleotides: TGTGCCAGCAGCCCTCTAGCGGGAGGGGGCTCCTACGAGCAGTACTTC. It yields the protein CASSPLAGGGSYEQYF.

J is TRBJ1-1 and V is TRBV10-3, with a weak D call TRBD1 (6 bases). The length of the CDR3 is 13 residues. CDR1 is ENHRY and CDR2 is SYGVKD in the germline V gene. Trimming shortened V by 0 bases and J by 7 bases, and 9 bases separated the two germline ends. CDR3 in DNA: TGTGCCATCAGTGAGTCCGGGGGCGTTGAAGCTTTCTTT. Amino acids: CAISESGGVEAFF.

CDR3 amino acids: CASSPTESYNEQFF. CDR3 DNA sequence: TGTGCCAGCTCACCAACCGAATCCTACAATGAGCAGTTCTTC. This chain connects TRBV18 to TRBJ2-1, with D hard to call. V was trimmed by 2 bases and J by 1 base, leaving 6 bases between them. Germline loops: CDR1 KGHSH, CDR2 LQKENI. This CDR3 has 14 residues.

The chain has TRBV10-3 and TRBJ1-1; 7 bases align to TRBD1. The V gene end was trimmed by 7 bases and the J gene end by 3 bases; junction bases not matched to a gene: 5. CDR1 and CDR2 (germline): ENHRY, SYGVKD. The CDR3 spans 13 residues. Here the CDR3 DNA reads TGTGCCATCACCCCCGGACAGGACACTGAAGCTTTCTTT. It is translated as CAITPGQDTEAFF.

The chain joins TRBV7-6 to TRBJ1-4; TRBD1 matches 12 bases. Germline CDR1 and CDR2: SGHVS and FNYEAQ. The CDR3 consists of 17 residues. The V segment lost 8 bases and the J segment 10 bases; nucleotides outside the gene matches: 17. CDR3 protein: CASHYGTTGTGGGKLFF. CDR3 coding DNA: TGTGCCAGCCACTACGGCACGACCGGGACAGGGGGCGGAAAACTGTTTTTT.

This chain connects TRBV29-1 to TRBJ2-5; 9 positions match TRBD1. Trimming cost V 4 bases and J 5 bases; bases outside gene matches: 5. The CDR3 has 13 amino acids. Germline CDR1 is SQVTM and CDR2 is ANQGSEA. The CDR3 nucleotides are TGCAGCGTTGGGGACAGGGTGGCGGAGACCCAGTACTTC. Residues: CSVGDRVAETQYF.

V usage is TRBV4-2 and J usage is TRBJ1-1; D remains unclear. Germline V gives CDR1 LGHNA, CDR2 YNFKEQ. The CDR3 spans 15 residues. With 0 bases removed from V and 2 bases from J, the gap between germline ends came to 10 bases. The CDR3 DNA reads TGTGCCAGCAGCCAAGACCCTGATCTAAACACTGAAGCTTTCTTT. Translation gives CASSQDPDLNTEAFF.

The chain is built from TRBV4-2 and TRBJ2-7; no clear D. V lost 4 bases to trimming and J lost 4 bases, with 20 bases between them. Germline CDR1 and CDR2: LGHNA and YNFKEQ. The CDR3 runs to 16 residues. The CDR3: CASSPNLGAVGYEQYF. The CDR3, as DNA: TGTGCCAGCAGCCCCAACCTGGGCGCCGTGGGGTACGAGCAGTACTTC.

The CDR3 nucleotides are TGTGCCAGCAGCTTGGGTGTTCGGGGACAGAGTTTAGGCATTCAGTACTTC. It specifies CASSLGVRGQSLGIQYF. The chain employs TRBV5-6 and TRBJ2-4, with TRBD1 matching over 7 bases. The CDR3 covers 17 residues. V was pared by 0 bases and J by 9 bases, with 15 bases of the junction left unmatched. Germline loops: CDR1 SGHDT, CDR2 YYEEEE.

V gene TRBV4-1 combines with J gene TRBJ2-7, with TRBD2 identical over 9 bases. CDR1 MGHRA and CDR2 YSYEKL come from the germline V gene. The length of the CDR3 is 16 residues. V lost 5 bases, J lost 3 bases, and 11 bases stayed unmatched. The DNA for the CDR3 is TGCGCCAGCAGCTACAGCCGGACTAGCGCGGGCTACGAGCAGTACTTC. It is translated as CASSYSRTSAGYEQYF.

The chain employs TRBV27 and TRBJ2-1; perhaps TRBD2 as D (5 bases). Germline assignment: CDR1 MNHEY and CDR2 SMNVEV (reference sequence). V lost 7 bases and J lost 0, with 13 bases in between. The CDR3 covers 15 residues. The CDR3 sequence: CASKEARSSYNEQFF. For the CDR3, the DNA is TGTGCCAGCAAGGAGGCGAGGAGCTCCTACAATGAGCAGTTCTTC.

This rearrangement joins TRBV7-6 to TRBJ2-7; no reliable D call. V dropped 5 bases and J dropped 2 bases, with 19 bases sitting between them. There are 16 residues in the CDR3. Germline assignment: CDR1 SGHVS and CDR2 FNYEAQ. The DNA of the CDR3 is TGTGCCAGCAGCCCTCACATGGGCCAGATAACCTACGAGCAGTACTTC. Translating it yields CASSPHMGQITYEQYF.

The J gene is TRBJ2-1, the V gene TRBV30, with D perhaps TRBD1 (6 bases). Looked up from germline, CDR1 is GTSNPN and CDR2 is SVGIG (reference sequence). V was cut by 4 bases and J by 8 bases, with 9 bases left in between. This CDR3 contains 11 residues. Here the CDR3 reads CAWTGADEQFF. CDR3 nucleotides: TGTGCCTGGACAGGGGCAGATGAGCAGTTCTTC.